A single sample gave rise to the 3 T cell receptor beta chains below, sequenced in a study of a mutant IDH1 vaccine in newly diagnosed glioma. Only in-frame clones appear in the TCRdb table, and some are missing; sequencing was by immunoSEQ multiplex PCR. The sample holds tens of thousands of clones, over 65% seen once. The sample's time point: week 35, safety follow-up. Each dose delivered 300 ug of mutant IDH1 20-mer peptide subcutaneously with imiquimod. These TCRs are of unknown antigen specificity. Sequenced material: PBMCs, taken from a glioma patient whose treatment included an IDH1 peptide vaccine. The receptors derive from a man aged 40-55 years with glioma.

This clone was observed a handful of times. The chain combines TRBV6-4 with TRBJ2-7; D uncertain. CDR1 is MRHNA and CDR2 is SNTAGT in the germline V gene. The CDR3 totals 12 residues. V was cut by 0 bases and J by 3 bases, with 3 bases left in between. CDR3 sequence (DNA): TGTGCCAGCAGTGACTCCCGCTACGAGCAGTACGTC. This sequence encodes CASSDSRYEQYV.

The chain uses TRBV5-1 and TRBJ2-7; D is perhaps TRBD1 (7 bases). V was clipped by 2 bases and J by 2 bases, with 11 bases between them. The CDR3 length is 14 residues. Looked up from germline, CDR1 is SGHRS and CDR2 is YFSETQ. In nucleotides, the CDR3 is TGCGCCAGCAGCTTCTCAGGGGGGACCTACGAGCAGTACTTC. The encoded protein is CASSFSGGTYEQYF.

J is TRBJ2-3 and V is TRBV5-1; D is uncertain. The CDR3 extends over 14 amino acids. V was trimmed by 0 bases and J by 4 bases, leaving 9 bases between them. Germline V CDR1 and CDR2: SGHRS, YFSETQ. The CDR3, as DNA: TGCGCCAGCAGCTTGGCCGGTAGGCCAGATACGCAGTATTTT. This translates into CASSLAGRPDTQYF.